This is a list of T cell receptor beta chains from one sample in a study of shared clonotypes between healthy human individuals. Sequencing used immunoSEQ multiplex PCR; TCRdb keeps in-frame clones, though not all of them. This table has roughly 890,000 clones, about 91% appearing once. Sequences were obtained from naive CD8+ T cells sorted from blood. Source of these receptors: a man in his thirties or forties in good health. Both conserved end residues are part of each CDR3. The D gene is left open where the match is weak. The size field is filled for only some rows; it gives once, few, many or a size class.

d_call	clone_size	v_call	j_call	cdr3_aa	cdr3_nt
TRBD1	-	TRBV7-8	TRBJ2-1	CASSLGTGESYNEQFF	TGTGCCAGCAGCTTAGGGACAGGGGAGTCCTACAATGAGCAGTTCTTC
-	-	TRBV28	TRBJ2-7	CATGLDSYEQYF	TGTGCCACCGGATTGGACTCCTACGAGCAGTACTTC
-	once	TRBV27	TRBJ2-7	CASSSERGRLRSYEQYF	TGTGCCAGCAGTTCTGAACGTGGACGTCTACGGTCCTACGAGCAGTACTTC
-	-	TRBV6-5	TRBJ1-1	CASSLGLNTEAFF	TGTGCCAGCAGTTTGGGTTTGAACACTGAAGCTTTCTTT
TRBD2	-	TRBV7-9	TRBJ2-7	CASSSPILAGGYEQYF	TGTGCCAGCAGCTCGCCGATCCTAGCGGGGGGGTACGAGCAGTACTTC
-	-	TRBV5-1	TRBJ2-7	CASSLALGALGGNEQYF	TGCGCCAGCAGCTTGGCACTCGGGGCCCTGGGGGGTAACGAGCAGTACTTC
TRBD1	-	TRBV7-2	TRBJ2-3	CASSLQGHGTDTQYF	TGTGCCAGCAGCCTACAGGGGCACGGCACAGATACGCAGTATTTT
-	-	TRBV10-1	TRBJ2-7	CASSERGYEQYF	TGCGCCAGCAGTGAAAGGGGCTACGAGCAGTACTTC
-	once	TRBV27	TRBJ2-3	CASSSPAFRDTQYF	TGTGCCAGCAGTTCCCCTGCCTTCAGGGATACGCAGTATTTT
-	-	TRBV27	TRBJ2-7	CASAPGRSSYEQYF	TGTGCCAGCGCTCCGGGACGCAGCTCCTACGAGCAGTACTTC
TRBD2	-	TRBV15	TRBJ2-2	CATSGRLAGASFDTGELFF	TGTGCCACCAGCGGGCGACTAGCGGGAGCGTCTTTCGACACCGGGGAGCTGTTTTTT